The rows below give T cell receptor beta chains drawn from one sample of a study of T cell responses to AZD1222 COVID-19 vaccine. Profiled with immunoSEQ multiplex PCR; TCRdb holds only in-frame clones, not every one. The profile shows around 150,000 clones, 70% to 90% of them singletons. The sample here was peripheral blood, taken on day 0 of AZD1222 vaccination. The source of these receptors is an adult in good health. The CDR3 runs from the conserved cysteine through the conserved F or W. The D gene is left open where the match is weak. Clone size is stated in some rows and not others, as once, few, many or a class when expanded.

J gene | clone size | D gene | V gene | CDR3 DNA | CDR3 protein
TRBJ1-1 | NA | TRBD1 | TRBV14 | TGTGCCAGCAGCCCCGACCCGACAGGGATTGCGGAAGCTTTCTTT | CASSPDPTGIAEAFF
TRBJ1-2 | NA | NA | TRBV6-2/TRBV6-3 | TGTGCCAGCAGTCCCGACAGTGACTATGGCTACACCTTC | CASSPDSDYGYTF
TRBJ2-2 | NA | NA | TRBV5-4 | TGTGCCAGCAGCTTGGGACAGACCCACACCGGGGAGCTGTTTTTT | CASSLGQTHTGELFF
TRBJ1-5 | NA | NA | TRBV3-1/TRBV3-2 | TGTGCCAGCAGCCTGCGGACAGAGAATCAGCCCCAGCATTTT | CASSLRTENQPQHF
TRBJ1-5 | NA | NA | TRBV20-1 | TGCAGTGCTAGAGCGCCGGACCTCCAGCATTTT | CSARAPDLQHF
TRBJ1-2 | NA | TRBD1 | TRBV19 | TGTGCCAGTAGTGTTACAGGGGCCCGATCTAACTATGGCTACACCTTC | CASSVTGARSNYGYTF
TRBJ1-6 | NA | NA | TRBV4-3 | TGCGCCAGCAGCCAAGGACTGAATAATTCACCCCTCCACTTT | CASSQGLNNSPLHF
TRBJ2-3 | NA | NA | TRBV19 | TGTGCCAGTAGTCGGATTTTTACAGATACGCAGTATTTT | CASSRIFTDTQYF
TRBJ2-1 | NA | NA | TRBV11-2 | TGTGCCAGCAGCCTGACTTACGGGGGAGGTGAGCAGTTCTTC | CASSLTYGGGEQFF
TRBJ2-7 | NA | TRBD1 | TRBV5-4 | TGTGCCAGCAGCTTGGGACAGGGGGTCTCCTACGAGCAGTACTTC | CASSLGQGVSYEQYF
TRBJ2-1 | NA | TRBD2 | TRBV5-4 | TGTGCCAGCAGCTTGGGGGGACTAGCGGGAGGCTCCCTCCAGTTCTTC | CASSLGGLAGGSLQFF
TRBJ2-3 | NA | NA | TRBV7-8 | TGTGCCAGCAGCTTAGCGGAGTTAGCGGTCACAGATACGCAGTATTTT | CASSLAELAVTDTQYF
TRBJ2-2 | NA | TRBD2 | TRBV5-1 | TGCGCCAGCAGCTGGGGACTAGCGGGAGGAGGGAGCACCGGGGAGCTGTTTTTT | CASSWGLAGGGSTGELFF
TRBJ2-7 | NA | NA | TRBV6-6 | TGTGCCAGTGAACAGGGCGAGAAGGACGAGCAGTACTTC | CASEQGEKDEQYF
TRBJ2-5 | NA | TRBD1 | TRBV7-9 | TGTGCCAGCAGCCCCCAACAGGGGTCAGAGACCCAGTACTTC | CASSPQQGSETQYF
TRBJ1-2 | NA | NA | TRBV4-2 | TGTGCCAGCAGCCAAGTAGACAGAAGTTTTCTCTATGGCTACACCTTC | CASSQVDRSFLYGYTF
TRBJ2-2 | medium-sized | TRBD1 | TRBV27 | TGTGCCAGCAGTTTAGGGACAGGGTGGGCCGGGGAGCTGTTTTTT | CASSLGTGWAGELFF
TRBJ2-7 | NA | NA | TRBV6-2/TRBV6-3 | TGTGCCAGCAGTTGGGGCTACGAGCAGTACTTC | CASSWGYEQYF
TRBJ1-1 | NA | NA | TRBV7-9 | TGTGCCAGCAGCTATTCGATCCTCATGAACACTGAAGCTTTCTTT | CASSYSILMNTEAFF
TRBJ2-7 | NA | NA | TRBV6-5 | TGTGCCAGCAGGCAAATATTTAGCTCCTACGAGCAGTACTTC | CASRQIFSSYEQYF
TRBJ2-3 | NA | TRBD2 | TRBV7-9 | TGTGCCAGCAGCCCATGGACTAGCGGGAGGGCAGATACGCAGTATTTT | CASSPWTSGRADTQYF
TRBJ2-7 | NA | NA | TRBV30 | TGTGCCTGGAGTGTAAACGCGGTGGGACACGAGCAGTACTTC | CAWSVNAVGHEQYF
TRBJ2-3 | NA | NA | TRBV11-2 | TGTGCCAGCAGCTCCTTAGCAGATACGCAGTATTTT | CASSSLADTQYF
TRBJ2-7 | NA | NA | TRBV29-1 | TGCAGCGGTGGTTGGGGGCCCTACGAGCAGTACTTC | CSGGWGPYEQYF
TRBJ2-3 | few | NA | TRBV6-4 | TGTGCCAGCAGTGACGGGGCGGGGAGCACAGATACGCAGTATTTT | CASSDGAGSTDTQYF